A selection of T cell receptor beta chains follows, all from one sample in a study of shared clonotypes between healthy human individuals. Repertoires were generated with immunoSEQ multiplex PCR, while TCRdb's copy carries only in-frame clones and drops some. The table includes some 2 million clones, around 96% detected once. Sequenced sample: naive CD8+ T cells sorted from blood. These receptor sequences come from a man aged 18 to 35 in good health. Both conserved end residues are part of each CDR3. The order of the fields is J gene, D gene, clone size, V gene, CDR3 protein, CDR3 DNA. D genes are given only for firm matches. Size tells how often a clone was seen (once, few, many) or the class of an expanded clone, and some rows leave it out.

TRBJ1-5	-	-	TRBV7-8	CASSDSGWPQHF	TGTGCCAGCAGCGACAGCGGGTGGCCCCAGCATTTT
TRBJ2-7	-	-	TRBV13	CASSLGGGFYEQYF	TGTGCCAGCAGCTTAGGTGGGGGATTCTACGAGCAGTACTTC
TRBJ1-1	-	-	TRBV27	CASSGLRTEAFF	TGTGCCAGCAGCGGACTCCGCACTGAAGCTTTCTTT
TRBJ2-7	-	-	TRBV29-1	CSVSLVSYEQYF	TGCAGCGTTTCTCTGGTCTCCTACGAGCAGTACTTC
TRBJ2-7	-	-	TRBV28	CASSLDTGHPSYEQYF	TGTGCCAGCAGCCTAGACACAGGGCATCCCTCCTACGAGCAGTACTTC
TRBJ1-2	-	-	TRBV7-9	CASSLSGNGYTF	TGTGCCAGCAGCTTATCAGGAAACGGCTACACCTTC
TRBJ1-2	-	-	TRBV6-5	CASSYSTEGIGYGYTF	TGTGCCAGCAGTTACTCGACGGAAGGCATCGGCTATGGCTACACCTTC
TRBJ2-3	TRBD1	-	TRBV27	CASSFLRTGGETDTQYF	TGTGCCAGCAGTTTCCTTCGGACAGGGGGCGAAACAGATACGCAGTATTTT
TRBJ2-3	-	-	TRBV5-3	CARPSQTQYF	TGTGCCAGACCTTCCCAAACGCAGTATTTT
TRBJ2-7	TRBD1	-	TRBV7-8	CASSQGQVYEQYF	TGTGCCAGCAGCCAGGGACAGGTTTACGAGCAGTACTTC
TRBJ1-2	TRBD1	-	TRBV6-6	CASSPGGDGYTF	TGTGCCAGCAGTCCAGGGGGCGATGGCTACACCTTC
TRBJ2-2	-	-	TRBV27	CASSLSGPGELFF	TGTGCCAGCAGTTTATCGGGCCCCGGGGAGCTGTTTTTT
TRBJ1-1	-	-	TRBV6-5	CASSYSRGDTEAFF	TGTGCCAGCAGTTACTCGAGGGGGGACACTGAAGCTTTCTTT
TRBJ2-1	TRBD2	-	TRBV27	CASSLTSGGNNEQFF	TGTGCCAGCAGCCTAACTAGCGGGGGGAACAATGAGCAGTTCTTC
TRBJ2-1	TRBD2	once	TRBV30	CAWSMASGRAERFF	TGTGCCTGGAGTATGGCTAGCGGGAGAGCCGAGCGGTTCTTC
TRBJ2-2	TRBD2	-	TRBV6-6	CALGSRERGGELFF	TGTGCCCTTGGATCGAGGGAGCGGGGCGGGGAGCTGTTTTTT
TRBJ2-7	-	-	TRBV5-6	CASSLAGQGQYEQYF	TGTGCCAGCAGCTTGGCGGGCCAGGGTCAATACGAGCAGTACTTC
TRBJ1-1	-	-	TRBV4-1	CASSQEGPAEAFF	TGCGCCAGCAGCCAAGAGGGCCCGGCTGAAGCTTTCTTT
TRBJ2-3	-	-	TRBV11-2	CASSLAGESTDTQYF	TGTGCCAGCAGCTTAGCGGGTGAGAGCACAGATACGCAGTATTTT
TRBJ2-5	-	-	TRBV4-1	CASSHPAREKETQYF	TGCGCCAGCAGCCACCCAGCCAGGGAAAAAGAGACCCAGTACTTC
TRBJ2-7	-	-	TRBV5-6	CASSLGLTYEQYF	TGTGCCAGCAGCTTGGGCCTAACCTACGAGCAGTACTTC
TRBJ1-1	-	-	TRBV27	CATWDQLNTEAFF	TGTGCCACCTGGGACCAGCTGAACACTGAAGCTTTCTTT
TRBJ1-4	TRBD1	-	TRBV5-1	CASSFTGGAGTNEKLFF	TGCGCCAGCAGCTTTACAGGGGGCGCGGGAACTAATGAAAAACTGTTTTTT
TRBJ2-1	-	-	TRBV4-2	CASSQGRGPTYNEQFF	TGTGCCAGCAGCCAAGGGAGGGGGCCCACCTACAATGAGCAGTTCTTC
TRBJ1-3	-	once	TRBV11-1	CASSSGSSSGNTIYF	TGTGCCAGCAGCTCTGGGTCCAGCTCTGGAAACACCATATATTTT
TRBJ2-7	-	once	TRBV7-9	CASTPTPFEQYF	TGTGCCAGCACCCCGACACCGTTCGAGCAGTACTTC
TRBJ2-3	-	-	TRBV7-3	CASSLVGGLTDTQYF	TGTGCCAGCAGCTTAGTGGGGGGCCTCACAGATACGCAGTATTTT
TRBJ2-6	-	few	TRBV5-4	CASSLSGANVLTF	TGTGCCAGCAGCCTCTCTGGGGCCAACGTCCTGACTTTC
TRBJ1-1	TRBD1	-	TRBV27	CASSLRQGANTEAFF	TGTGCCAGCAGTTTACGACAGGGGGCGAACACTGAAGCTTTCTTT